Following are 30 T cell receptor beta chains from one sample sequenced in a study of response to subunit inactivated influenza vaccine. TCRdb fed the RT-PCR reads into MiXCR, producing one record per CDR3 protein. Counted here are 450,000 to 700,000 distinct CDR3 sequences, approximately 15% occurring once; the ten biggest clones make up around 10%. Specimen: PBMCs from blood, collected approximately 13 days after vaccination. Receptor source: a man aged 45 to 65 who received an inactivated influenza vaccine.

Only a few counts were recorded for this clonotype. The chain links TRBV11-2 to TRBJ2-3; TRBD2 matches at 8 bases. The CDR3 consists of 15 residues. V was clipped by 3 bases and J by 0 bases; unmatched bases: 2. Germline CDR1 reads SGHAT; CDR2 reads FQNNGV. The CDR3 spells CASSFGLASTDTQYF. Here the CDR3 DNA reads TGTGCCAGCAGCTTCGGACTAGCCAGCACAGATACGCAGTATTTT.

The chain couples TRBV11-3 to TRBJ2-2; D not certain. The germline V gene has CDR1 SGHNT and CDR2 YENEEA. Trimming shortened V by 1 base and J by 4 bases, and 7 bases separated the two germline ends. CDR3 size: 14 residues. The CDR3 protein is CASSLVASTGELFF. CDR3 nucleotide sequence: TGTGCCAGCAGCTTAGTAGCCAGCACCGGGGAGCTGTTTTTT.

This clonotype has a handful of counts. J is TRBJ1-1 and V is TRBV28; weak D call: TRBD1 (5 bases). V was shortened by 2 bases and J by 1 base, with 17 bases between the two germline ends. Germline V CDR1 and CDR2: MDHEN, SYDVKM. The CDR3 extends over 17 amino acids. The CDR3 here is CASSLRLIRAKNTEAFF. The CDR3 nucleotides are TGTGCCAGCAGTTTAAGGCTGATCAGGGCTAAGAACACTGAAGCTTTCTTT.

The chain is built from TRBV18 and TRBJ2-7; D uncertain. Trimming took 2 bases from V and 5 from J, leaving 10 bases between them. Germline V gene data show CDR1 as KGHSH and CDR2 as LQKENI. This CDR3 region has 13 residues. This CDR3 is CASSPAPVDEQYF. CDR3 coding DNA: TGTGCCAGCTCACCAGCGCCCGTAGACGAGCAGTACTTC.

The J gene is TRBJ2-7, the V gene TRBV7-3, with 8 bases aligning to TRBD2. This CDR3 is built from 15 residues. V shed 0 bases and J 6 bases; nucleotides not matched to a gene: 7. Germline lookup yields CDR1 SGHTA and CDR2 FQGTGA. CDR3 bases: TGTGCCAGCAGCTTAACGCCTAGCGGGTCGGGCGAGCAGTACTTC. Translating it yields CASSLTPSGSGEQYF.

J is TRBJ2-7 and V is TRBV12-3 or TRBV12-4; D might be TRBD2 (7 bases). The ends were cut back, 7 bases at V and 3 bases at J, with 16 bases in the middle. This CDR3 comprises 14 residues. The CDR3 DNA sequence: TGTGCCAGCACCGTAGGGGGGGCGAACTACGAGCAGTACTTC. Its protein product is CASTVGGANYEQYF.

This clonotype has a handful of counts. The chain combines TRBV7-2 with TRBJ2-1; D remains unclear. In germline, CDR1 is SGHTA, CDR2 FQGNSA. V was clipped by 1 base and J by 0 bases, with 10 bases between them. This CDR3 region has 16 residues. CDR3 nucleotide sequence: TGTGCCAGCAGCTTAGATCGCAGAAGCTCCTACAATGAGCAGTTCTTC. It specifies CASSLDRRSSYNEQFF. The whole variable domain, remainder taken from reference TRBV7-2 and TRBJ2-1, is GAGVSQSPSNKVTEKGKDVELRCDPISGHTALYWYRQSLGQGLEFLIYFQGNSAPDKSGLPSDRFSAERTGGSVSTLTIQRTQQEDSAVYLCASSLDRRSSYNEQFFGPGTRLTVL.

This clonotype occurred a few times. This sequence joins TRBV5-1 and TRBJ2-3, with D perhaps matching TRBD1 or TRBD2 (5 bases each). Germline CDR1 SGHRS, CDR2 YFSETQ. Trimming took 4 bases from V and 6 from J, leaving 18 bases between them. The length of the CDR3 is 15 residues. CDR3 protein: CASSHGTAGWDTQYF. As DNA, the CDR3 is TGCGCCAGCAGCCACGGGACGGCCGGGTGGGATACGCAGTATTTT.

This clonotype was detected only a few times. The rearrangement uses TRBV28 and TRBJ2-5; TRBD1 matches 12 bases. Trimming took 9 bases from V and 7 from J; bases not matched to a gene: 12. This CDR3 has 15 amino acids. Germline assignment: CDR1 MDHEN and CDR2 SYDVKM. This chain's CDR3 is CASRPGTGGRVTQYF. CDR3 in DNA: TGTGCCAGTAGACCAGGGACAGGGGGCCGGGTGACCCAGTACTTC.

The chain employs TRBV13 and TRBJ2-7, with 10 bases fitting TRBD1. V lost 5 bases to trimming and J lost 3 bases; unmatched junction nucleotides: 7. Germline values: CDR1 PRHDT, CDR2 FYEKMQ (reference sequence). The CDR3 covers 15 residues. The CDR3 DNA follows: TGTGCCAGCAGCCGGACAGGGGGTAGTTTCTACGAGCAGTACTTC. It encodes CASSRTGGSFYEQYF.

This clonotype was seen at least ten times. The rearrangement links TRBV11-2 to TRBJ2-1; 8 positions agree with TRBD2. Germline-derived CDR1 and CDR2 are SGHAT and FQNNGV. This CDR3 has 15 amino acids. Germline trimming cut 5 bases from V and 6 bases from J; bases unmatched to any gene: 9. CDR3 residues: CASSTQGGRLNEQFF. CDR3 DNA: TGTGCCAGCAGCACCCAAGGCGGGAGGCTCAATGAGCAGTTCTTC.

The genes are TRBV6-1 and TRBJ1-6; D remains unclear. The germline V gene encodes CDR1 MNHNS and CDR2 SASEGT. The ends were cut back, 7 bases at V and 0 bases at J, with 4 bases in the middle. This CDR3 has 13 amino acids. CDR3 nucleotide sequence: TGTGCCAGCACTGGCTCCTATAATTCACCCCTCCACTTT. Its translation is CASTGSYNSPLHF.

At least ten counts were recorded for this clonotype. The V gene is TRBV6-2 or TRBV6-3, the J gene TRBJ2-2, with D possibly called TRBD1 or TRBD2 (5 bases each). This CDR3 is 14 amino acids long. Between the trimmed V and J ends, which lost 2 bases and 7 bases, there was a span of 11 bases. Germline V gene data show CDR1 as MNHEY and CDR2 as SVGEGT. DNA for the CDR3: TGTGCCAGCAGTTACATCGTGAGGGGCGGGGAGCTGTTTTTT. As protein: CASSYIVRGGELFF.

This clonotype was seen ten or more times. This rearrangement joins TRBV28 to TRBJ2-3, with TRBD2 identical over 8 bases. Germline assignment: CDR1 MDHEN and CDR2 SYDVKM. The J segment lost 3 bases and the V segment lost 6 bases, leaving 11 bases of the junction unmatched. CDR3 length: 16 amino acids. Written as DNA, the CDR3 is TGTGCCAGCAGCTATTGGACTAGCCTCAAAACAGATACGCAGTATTTT. Translating it yields CASSYWTSLKTDTQYF.

In this sample, this clonotype turned up a few times. The junction differs from germline at one of its ends, possibly a read error. The chain employs TRBV7-7 and TRBJ2-1, with a possible D match to TRBD2 (5 bases). The CDR3 consists of 13 residues. Germline V gene sequence: CDR1 SSHAT, CDR2 FNYEAQ (reference sequence). The CDR3 loop reads CASSLGSGSEQFF. The DNA for the CDR3 is TGTGCTAGCAGCTTAGGGTCGGGGTCCGAGCAGTTCTTC.

The chain has TRBV11-2 and TRBJ2-3; no reliable D call. Germline CDR1 and CDR2: SGHAT and FQNNGV. Trimming pared 0 bases from V and 3 bases from J, leaving 7 bases between. The CDR3 has 14 residues. CDR3: CASSLDRPTDTQYF. As DNA, the CDR3 is TGTGCCAGCAGCTTAGATCGGCCTACAGATACGCAGTATTTT.

This clonotype was detected only a few times. V gene TRBV7-6 combines with J gene TRBJ1-1, with D uncertain. This CDR3 region has 15 residues. Per germline, CDR1 SGHVS and CDR2 FNYEAQ. Trimming took off 4 bases at V and 1 base at J, with 13 bases between the two ends. The CDR3 here is CASSSPIQENTEAFF. CDR3 coding DNA: TGTGCCAGCAGCTCGCCAATCCAAGAGAACACTGAAGCTTTCTTT.

The chain joins TRBV5-1 to TRBJ2-2; D possibly corresponds to TRBD2 (5 bases). The CDR3 is made up of 14 amino acids. Germline V lookup: CDR1 SGHRS, CDR2 YFSETQ. V was clipped by 4 bases and J by 5 bases, with 12 bases between them. CDR3 region: CASSPPGSTGELFF. Written as DNA, the CDR3 is TGCGCCAGCAGCCCCCCGGGGTCTACCGGGGAGCTGTTTTTT.

In this sample, this clonotype turned up many times. The chain recombines TRBV29-1 with TRBJ2-5, with D perhaps matching TRBD2 (5 bases). The CDR3 consists of 13 residues. From germline, CDR1 is SQVTM and CDR2 ANQGSEA. V shed 0 bases and J shed 4 bases, with 9 bases lying between them. The CDR3 nucleotides are TGCAGCGTTGAAGAAGTAGGGAGAGAGACCCAGTACTTC. It translates to CSVEEVGRETQYF.

CDR3: CASSLSFTDTGELFF. DNA for the CDR3: TGCGCCAGCAGCTTGTCTTTTACGGACACCGGGGAGCTGTTTTTT. The chain links TRBV5-1 to TRBJ2-2, with unresolved D. The length of the CDR3 is 15 residues. Looked up from germline, CDR1 is SGHRS and CDR2 is YFSETQ. Trimming pared 1 base from V and 3 bases from J, leaving 10 bases between. Filled out from reference TRBV5-1 and TRBJ2-2, the complete variable domain reads KAGVTQTPRYLIKTRGQQVTLSCSPISGHRSVSWYQQTPGQGLQFLFEYFSETQRNKGNFPGRFSGRQFSNSRSEMNVSTLELGDSALYLCASSLSFTDTGELFFGEGSRLTVL.

This clonotype was picked up a small number of times. The rearrangement uses TRBV20-1 and TRBJ2-7; tentative D call: TRBD2 (6 bases). CDR1 DFQATT and CDR2 SNEGSKA come from the germline V gene (reference sequence). The CDR3 totals 14 residues. Trimming left V 1 base short and J 1 base short, with 11 bases between. The CDR3 coding sequence is TGCAGTGCTAGAGGCGGGGTCTGGTCCTACGAGCAGTACTTC. Residues: CSARGGVWSYEQYF.

This clonotype has just a few counts. This sequence joins TRBV18 and TRBJ1-4; D is perhaps TRBD1 (5 bases). Germline V lookup: CDR1 KGHSH, CDR2 LQKENI. This CDR3 has 14 residues. The V and J ends lost 3 bases and 5 bases respectively, with 10 bases between them. The DNA for the CDR3 is TGTGCCAGCTCACCCGGGGCCGAGAATGAAAAACTGTTTTTT. This codes for CASSPGAENEKLFF. Together with reference TRBV18 and TRBJ1-4, the CDR3 gives the full variable domain: NAGVMQNPRHLVRRRGQEARLRCSPMKGHSHVYWYRQLPEEGLKFMVYLQKENIIDESGMPKERFSAEFPKEGPSILRIQQVVRGDSAAYFCASSPGAENEKLFFGSGTQLSVL.

The gene calls are TRBV11-1 and TRBJ2-1; 9 bases match TRBD2. After removal of 5 bases from V and 1 base from J, the junction contained 12 bases not matched to a gene. Germline CDR1 SGHAT, CDR2 FQDESV (reference sequence). The CDR3 has 18 residues. The CDR3 loop reads CASSDLAGSANSYNEQFF. CDR3 DNA: TGTGCCAGCAGCGACCTAGCGGGAAGTGCCAATTCCTACAATGAGCAGTTCTTC.

The rearrangement links TRBV5-1 to TRBJ1-1; D gene unclear. Trimming pared 6 bases from V and 6 bases from J, leaving 21 bases between. Germline-derived CDR1 and CDR2 are SGHRS and YFSETQ. The CDR3 is 15 amino acids. Here the CDR3 reads CASNLEGLKGAEAFF. The DNA for the CDR3 is TGCGCCAGCAACTTAGAGGGCCTGAAGGGCGCTGAAGCTTTCTTT.

This clonotype was recorded a few times. The V call is TRBV12-3 or TRBV12-4, the J call TRBJ2-7; TRBD1 agrees at 8 bases. Trimming removed 6 bases from V and 6 bases from J; junction bases left unmatched: 10. This CDR3 has 14 residues. The CDR3 loop reads CASSPRTGSLEQYF. The CDR3 DNA sequence: TGTGCCAGCAGCCCTAGGACAGGGTCGCTCGAGCAGTACTTC.

There are a few counts of this clonotype. The chain recombines TRBV6-1 with TRBJ1-1, with D perhaps matching TRBD1 (5 bases). The V and J ends lost 5 bases and 5 bases respectively, with 18 bases between them. The CDR3 runs 15 residues. CDR1 and CDR2 (germline): MNHNS, SASEGT. CDR3 in DNA: TGTGCCAGCAGTAAGGAGGGGATTAGAGCGACTGAAGCTTTCTTT. Residues: CASSKEGIRATEAFF.

This clonotype was seen only a few times. This chain joins TRBV10-3 and TRBJ2-3; no firm D call. CDR3 size: 12 residues. Germline V gene sequence: CDR1 ENHRY, CDR2 SYGVKD. The V end was cut by 5 bases, the J end by 2 bases, with 5 bases between. CDR3 nucleotide sequence: TGTGCCATCAGTCTTAACACAGATACGCAGTATTTT. Protein sequence: CAISLNTDTQYF.

The genes are TRBV12-3 or TRBV12-4 and TRBJ2-2; TRBD1 might be the D (6 bases). V lost 7 bases and J 7 bases, leaving 13 bases between the germline ends. This CDR3 has 13 residues. CDR3 loop: CASTQGGVGELFF. The DNA of the CDR3 is TGTGCCAGCACCCAAGGGGGTGTCGGGGAGCTGTTTTTT.

This clonotype was seen more than once but under ten times. V usage is TRBV29-1 and J usage is TRBJ2-1, with 7 bases that match TRBD2. Trimming took 4 bases from V and 2 from J; bases not matched to a gene: 8. Germline V gene data show CDR1 as SQVTM and CDR2 as ANQGSEA. CDR3 size: 15 residues. CDR3 nucleotides: TGCAGCGTTGCGGAGCGGGATAAACCCTACAATGAGCAGTTCTTC. Its translation is CSVAERDKPYNEQFF.

CDR3 DNA sequence: TGTGCCAGCTCGGATACAGGGAACCCGCAGTTCTTC. As protein: CASSDTGNPQFF. J is TRBJ2-1 and V is TRBV18; D is perhaps TRBD1 (6 bases). The V and J ends lost 6 bases and 12 bases respectively, with 15 bases between them. The germline gives CDR1 KGHSH, CDR2 LQKENI. This CDR3 spans 12 amino acids. Together with reference TRBV18 and TRBJ2-1, the CDR3 gives the full variable domain: NAGVMQNPRHLVRRRGQEARLRCSPMKGHSHVYWYRQLPEEGLKFMVYLQKENIIDESGMPKERFSAEFPKEGPSILRIQQVVRGDSAAYFCASSDTGNPQFFGPGTRLTVL.